The 16 T cell receptor beta chains given below trace back to one sample, sequenced in a study of vaccination and CD4 T cells after COVID-19. Treatment given: roughly 11-day PBMC culture with coronavirus spike peptide pools or control peptides (ViraFEST assay). Sequencing of the DNA from cultured CD4+ T cells was carried out with the Oncomine TCR Beta short-read assay. TCRdb ran MiXCR on the PCR reads and lists one entry per CDR3 protein. This sample yields about 12,000 distinct CDR3 sequences, of which over 30% are seen a single time; about 16% belongs to the top ten. For these receptors, no antigen is known. Sequenced material: cultured CD4+ T cells from blood. These receptors all come from a human donor with COVID-19.

In its sample, this clonotype was seen a few times. The genes are TRBV11-3 and TRBJ2-5; D might be TRBD1 (6 bases). Germline V gene data show CDR1 as SGHNT and CDR2 as YENEEA. The CDR3 is 13 amino acids. V was cut by 4 bases and J by 3 bases, with 9 bases left in between. The CDR3 loop reads CASSSYREETQYF. Here the CDR3 DNA reads TGTGCCAGCAGCTCGTACAGGGAAGAGACCCAGTACTTC. The whole variable domain, remainder taken from reference TRBV11-3 and TRBJ2-5, is EAGVVQSPRYKIIEKKQPVAFWCNPISGHNTLYWYLQNLGQGPELLIRYENEEAVDDSQLPKDRFSAERLKGVDSTLKIQPAELGDSAVYLCASSSYREETQYFGPGTRLLVL.

This clonotype was observed a few times. The CDR3 nucleotides are TGTGCCAGCAGTTACCGAGAACGGGGGGATTACGAGCAGTACTTC. Translating gives CASSYRERGDYEQYF. The V call is TRBV6-5, the J call TRBJ2-7; 7 nucleotides line up with TRBD2. From germline, CDR1 is MNHEY and CDR2 SVGAGI. This CDR3 contains 15 residues. V was pared by 2 bases and J by 4 bases, with 8 bases of the junction left unmatched.

This clonotype was counted a single time. The gene calls are TRBV7-9 and TRBJ2-1; D is unclear. The CDR3 sequence is 13 residues long. Germline V CDR1 and CDR2: SEHNR, FQNEAQ (reference sequence). V lost 3 bases and J 1 base, leaving 4 bases between the germline ends. CDR3 coding DNA: TGTGCCAGCAGCTTTAAATCCTACAATGAGCAGTTCTTC. As protein: CASSFKSYNEQFF.

CDR3 in DNA: TGCAGTGCTAGAGATGCCCTAGCGGGGACCCAGTACTTC. Translation gives CSARDALAGTQYF. This chain uses TRBV20-1 with TRBJ2-5, with TRBD2 matching over 8 bases. Germline V gene data show CDR1 as DFQATT and CDR2 as SNEGSKA (reference sequence). J gave up 7 bases and V 0 bases, and 4 bases lay outside the gene matches. There are 13 residues in the CDR3.

This clonotype was observed a few times. For the CDR3, the DNA is TGTGCCAGCAGTTCCTCCGGGGGGAGTTCACCCCTCCACTTT. Amino acids: CASSSSGGSSPLHF. The V gene is TRBV12-3 or TRBV12-4, the J gene TRBJ1-6; possible D gene TRBD1, 5 bases. This CDR3 is built from 14 residues. Trimming left V 4 bases short and J 9 bases short, with 13 bases between.

CDR3 in amino acids: CASRAGGARGEQFF. The CDR3 nucleotides are TGTGCCAGCCGTGCCGGGGGTGCGAGGGGTGAGCAGTTCTTC. The chain couples TRBV28 to TRBJ2-1, with D possibly matching TRBD2 (6 bases). Between the trimmed V and J ends, which lost 8 bases and 9 bases, there was a span of 20 bases. Germline-derived CDR1 and CDR2 are MDHEN and SYDVKM. The CDR3 length is 14 residues.

This clonotype was counted only a few times. The chain couples TRBV6-1 to TRBJ2-4, with D perhaps TRBD2 (5 bases). CDR1 MNHNS and CDR2 SASEGT come from the germline V gene. Trimming removed 5 bases from V and 6 bases from J, with 11 bases in between. This CDR3 contains 13 residues. CDR3 loop: CASSKPGTNIQYF. The CDR3 DNA is TGTGCCAGCAGTAAACCGGGAACAAACATTCAGTACTTC.

For this clonotype: The junction and the germline gene differ at one end; a read error may be behind it. CDR3 loop: CANSPPSETQYF. In DNA, the CDR3 is TGCGCCAACAGCCCGCCGAGTGAGACCCAGTACTTC. The chain has TRBV5-1 and TRBJ2-5; D not resolved. Germline loops: CDR1 SGHRS, CDR2 YFSETQ. The CDR3 has 12 amino acids. Supplemented by reference TRBV5-1 and TRBJ2-5, the full variable domain reads KAGVTQTPRYLIKTRGQQVTLSCSPISGHRSVSWYQQTPGQGLQFLFEYFSETQRNKGNFPGRFSGRQFSNSRSEMNVSTLELGDSALYLCANSPPSETQYFGPGTRLLVL.

There are a few counts of this clonotype. The CDR3: CASGSPTSDVAKNIQYF. The DNA of the CDR3 is TGTGCTAGTGGTTCCCCTACTAGCGATGTGGCCAAAAACATTCAGTACTTC. The chain employs TRBV12-5 and TRBJ2-4, with 7 bases that match TRBD2. Trimming at V came to 4 bases and at J to 1 base, leaving 10 bases not matched to a gene. This CDR3 has 17 residues. CDR1 and CDR2 from the germline V gene are LGHNT and FRNRAP.

The chain recombines TRBV7-6 with TRBJ2-7; D gene ambiguous. The CDR3 is made up of 13 amino acids. V gave up 1 base and J gave up 2 bases, with 6 bases separating them. Germline V CDR1 and CDR2: SGHVS, FNYEAQ. CDR3 amino acids: CASSLEPAYEQYF. CDR3 in DNA: TGTGCCAGCAGCTTAGAACCCGCCTACGAGCAGTACTTC.

The rearrangement uses TRBV12-3 or TRBV12-4 and TRBJ1-4; a possible D gene is TRBD1 (5 bases). There are 13 residues in the CDR3. Trimming cost V 6 bases and J 11 bases, with 16 bases left between them. CDR3 sequence reads: CASSLGEVGKLFF. The CDR3 bases are TGTGCCAGCAGCCTAGGGGAGGTGGGTAAACTGTTTTTT.

This clonotype was detected only a few times. CDR3 nucleotides: TGTGCCAGCAGCCCAAACCAGGGCCTGGGGAATCAGCCCCAGCATTTT. Translated, it gives CASSPNQGLGNQPQHF. V gene TRBV7-2 combines with J gene TRBJ1-5; possible D gene TRBD1, 5 bases. Germline-derived CDR1 and CDR2 are SGHTA and FQGNSA. V was pared by 5 bases and J by 4 bases, with 18 bases between. This CDR3 contains 16 residues.

The J gene is TRBJ1-1, the V gene TRBV3-1, with 10 bases identical to TRBD1. V shed 0 bases, J shed 7 bases, and the junction held 17 bases outside the gene matches. The CDR3 has 19 amino acids. Looked up from germline, CDR1 is LGHDT and CDR2 is YNNKEL (reference sequence). The CDR3 region is CASSQDRWGQGLSYLEAFF. CDR3 DNA sequence: TGTGCCAGCAGCCAAGATAGGTGGGGACAGGGGTTATCCTACCTTGAAGCTTTCTTT.

The genes are TRBV6-1 and TRBJ2-1, with D unresolved. Per germline, CDR1 MNHNS and CDR2 SASEGT. The CDR3 is 17 amino acids. Trimming stripped 2 bases from V and 7 bases from J, with 21 bases between. The CDR3 loop reads CASSESSVGTLRNEQFF. The DNA of the CDR3 is TGTGCCAGCAGTGAATCATCCGTCGGAACCTTACGGAATGAGCAGTTCTTC.

The gene calls are TRBV7-9 and TRBJ2-2, with no clear D. In germline, CDR1 is SEHNR, CDR2 FQNEAQ (reference sequence). V lost 1 base and J 7 bases, leaving 7 bases between the germline ends. The CDR3 runs 13 residues. CDR3 amino acids: CASSLVEIGELFF. The CDR3 DNA is TGTGCCAGCAGCTTAGTTGAGATCGGGGAGCTGTTTTTT.

This clonotype was recorded a few times. The CDR3 reads CASSQDGHTNYGYTF. DNA of the CDR3: TGCGCCAGCAGCCAAGACGGGCATACTAACTATGGCTACACCTTC. V usage is TRBV4-1 and J usage is TRBJ1-2; no definite D call. V was clipped by 0 bases and J by 0 bases, with 8 bases between them. Germline loops: CDR1 MGHRA, CDR2 YSYEKL. The CDR3 contains 15 residues.